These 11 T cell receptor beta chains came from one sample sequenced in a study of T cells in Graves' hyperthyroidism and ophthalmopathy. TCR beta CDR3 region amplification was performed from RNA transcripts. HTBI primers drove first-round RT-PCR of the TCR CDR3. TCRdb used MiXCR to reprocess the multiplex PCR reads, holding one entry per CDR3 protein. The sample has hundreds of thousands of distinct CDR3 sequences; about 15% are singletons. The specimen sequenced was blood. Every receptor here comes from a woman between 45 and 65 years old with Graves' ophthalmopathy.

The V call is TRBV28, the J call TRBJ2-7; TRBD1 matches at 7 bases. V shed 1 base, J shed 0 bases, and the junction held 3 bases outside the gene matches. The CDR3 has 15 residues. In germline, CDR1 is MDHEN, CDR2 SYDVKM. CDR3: CASSLFRQGSYEQYF. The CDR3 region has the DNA TGTGCCAGCAGTTTATTCCGACAGGGCTCCTACGAGCAGTACTTC.

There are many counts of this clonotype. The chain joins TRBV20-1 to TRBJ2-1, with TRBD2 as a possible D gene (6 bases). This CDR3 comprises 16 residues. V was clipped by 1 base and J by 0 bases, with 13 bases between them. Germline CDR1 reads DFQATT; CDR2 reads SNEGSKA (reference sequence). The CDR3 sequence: CSARGGDGGSYNEQFF. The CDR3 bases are TGCAGTGCTAGAGGGGGGGACGGGGGCTCCTACAATGAGCAGTTCTTC.

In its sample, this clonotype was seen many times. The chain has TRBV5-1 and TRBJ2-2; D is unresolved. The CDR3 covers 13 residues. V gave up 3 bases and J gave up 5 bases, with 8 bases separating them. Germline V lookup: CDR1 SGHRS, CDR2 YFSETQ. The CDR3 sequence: CASSSTVTGELFF. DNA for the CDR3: TGCGCCAGCAGCTCAACAGTGACCGGGGAGCTGTTTTTT.

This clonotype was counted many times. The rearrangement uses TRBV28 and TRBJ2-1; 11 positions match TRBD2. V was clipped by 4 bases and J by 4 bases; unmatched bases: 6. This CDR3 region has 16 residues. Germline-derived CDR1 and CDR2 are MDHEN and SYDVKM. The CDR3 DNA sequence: TGTGCCAGCAGTTCTTCACTAGCGGGGGAATACAATGAGCAGTTCTTC. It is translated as CASSSSLAGEYNEQFF.

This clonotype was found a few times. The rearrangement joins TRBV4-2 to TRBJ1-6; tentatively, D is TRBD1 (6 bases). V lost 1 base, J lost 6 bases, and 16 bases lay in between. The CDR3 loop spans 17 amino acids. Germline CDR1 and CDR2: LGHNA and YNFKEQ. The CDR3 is CASSQVRGASSNSPLHF. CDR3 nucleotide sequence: TGTGCCAGCAGCCAAGTACGGGGGGCTTCGTCTAATTCACCCCTCCACTTT.

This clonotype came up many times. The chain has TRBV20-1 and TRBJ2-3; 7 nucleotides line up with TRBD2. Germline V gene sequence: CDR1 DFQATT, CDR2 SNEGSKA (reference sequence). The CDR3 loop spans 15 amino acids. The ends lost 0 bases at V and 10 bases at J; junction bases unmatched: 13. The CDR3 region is CSARDPGLADEAQYF. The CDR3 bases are TGCAGTGCTAGAGACCCCGGGCTAGCGGATGAGGCGCAGTATTTT.

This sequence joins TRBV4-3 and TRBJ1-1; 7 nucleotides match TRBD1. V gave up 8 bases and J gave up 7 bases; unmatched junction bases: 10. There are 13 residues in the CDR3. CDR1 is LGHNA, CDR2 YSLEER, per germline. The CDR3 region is CASASWQGVEAFF. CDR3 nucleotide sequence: TGCGCCAGCGCCTCTTGGCAGGGGGTTGAAGCTTTCTTT.

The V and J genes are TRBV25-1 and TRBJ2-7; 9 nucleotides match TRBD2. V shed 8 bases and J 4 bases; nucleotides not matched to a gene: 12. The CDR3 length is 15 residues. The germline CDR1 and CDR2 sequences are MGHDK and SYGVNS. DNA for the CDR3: TGTGCCAGCGGAATGGGGCTAGCGGGAATTTACGAGCAGTACTTC. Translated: CASGMGLAGIYEQYF.

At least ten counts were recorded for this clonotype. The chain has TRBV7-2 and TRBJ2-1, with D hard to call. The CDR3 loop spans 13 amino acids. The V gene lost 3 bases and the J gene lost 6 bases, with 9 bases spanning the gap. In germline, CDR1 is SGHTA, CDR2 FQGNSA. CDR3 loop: CASSLNRPNEQFF. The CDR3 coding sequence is TGTGCCAGCAGCTTGAACCGCCCCAATGAGCAGTTCTTC.

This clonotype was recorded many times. The CDR3 spells CASRPDRTTYNEQFF. The CDR3 bases are TGTGCCAGCAGACCGGACAGGACAACTTACAATGAGCAGTTCTTC. The V and J genes are TRBV7-2 and TRBJ2-1; 7 bases are a match to TRBD1. The CDR3 extends over 15 amino acids. Trimming removed 6 bases from V and 4 bases from J; junction bases left unmatched: 9. The germline CDR1 and CDR2 sequences are SGHTA and FQGNSA.

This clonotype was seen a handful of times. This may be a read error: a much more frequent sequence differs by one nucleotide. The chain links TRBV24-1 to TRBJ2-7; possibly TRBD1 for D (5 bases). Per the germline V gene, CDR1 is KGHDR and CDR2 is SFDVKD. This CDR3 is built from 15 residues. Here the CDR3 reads CATSGVQGYSCEQYF. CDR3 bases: TGTGCCACCAGTGGTGTGCAGGGATACTCCTGCGAGCAGTACTTC.